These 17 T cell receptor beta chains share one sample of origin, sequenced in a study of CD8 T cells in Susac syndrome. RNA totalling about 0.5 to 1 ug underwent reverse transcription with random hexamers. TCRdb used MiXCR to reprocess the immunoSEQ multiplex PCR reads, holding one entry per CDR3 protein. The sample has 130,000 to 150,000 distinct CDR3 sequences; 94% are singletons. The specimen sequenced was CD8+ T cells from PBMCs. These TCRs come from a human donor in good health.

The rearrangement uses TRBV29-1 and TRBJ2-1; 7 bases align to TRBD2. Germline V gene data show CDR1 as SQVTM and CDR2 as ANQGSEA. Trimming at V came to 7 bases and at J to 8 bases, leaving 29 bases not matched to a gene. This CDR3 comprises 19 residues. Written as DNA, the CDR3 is TGCAGCGCTCCCATACGGCCCGCCGCCTTAACGGGAGGAAACCATGAGCAGTTCTTC. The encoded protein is CSAPIRPAALTGGNHEQFF.

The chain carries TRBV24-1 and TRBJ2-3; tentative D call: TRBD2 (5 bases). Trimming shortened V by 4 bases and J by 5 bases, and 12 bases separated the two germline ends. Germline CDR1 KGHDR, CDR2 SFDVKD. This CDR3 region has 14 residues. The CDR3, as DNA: TGTGCCACCAGTGAAACAGTGGGAGAAGATACGCAGTATTTT. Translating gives CATSETVGEDTQYF.

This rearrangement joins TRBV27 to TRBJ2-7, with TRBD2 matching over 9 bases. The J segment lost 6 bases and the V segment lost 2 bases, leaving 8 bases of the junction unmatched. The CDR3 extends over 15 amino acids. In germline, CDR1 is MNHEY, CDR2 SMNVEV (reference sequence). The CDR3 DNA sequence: TGTGCCAGCAGTTTAGGGGTAGCGGGAGTAGCCGAGCAGTACTTC. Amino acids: CASSLGVAGVAEQYF.

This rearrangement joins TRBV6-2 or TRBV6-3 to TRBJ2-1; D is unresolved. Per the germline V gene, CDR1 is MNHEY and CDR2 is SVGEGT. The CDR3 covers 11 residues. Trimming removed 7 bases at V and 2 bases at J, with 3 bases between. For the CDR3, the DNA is TGTGCCAGCACCACCTACAATGAGCAGTTCTTC. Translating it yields CASTTYNEQFF.

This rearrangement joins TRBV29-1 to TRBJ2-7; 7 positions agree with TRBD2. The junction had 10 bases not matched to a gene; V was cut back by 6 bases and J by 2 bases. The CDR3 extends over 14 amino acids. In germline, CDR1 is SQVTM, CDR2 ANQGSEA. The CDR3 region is CSVLGEGLPYEQYF. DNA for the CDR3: TGCAGCGTACTTGGGGAGGGGTTACCCTACGAGCAGTACTTC.

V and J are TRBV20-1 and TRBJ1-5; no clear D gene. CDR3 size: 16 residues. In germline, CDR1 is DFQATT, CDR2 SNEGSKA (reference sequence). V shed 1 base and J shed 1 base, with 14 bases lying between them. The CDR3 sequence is CSARVTLGLSNQPQHF. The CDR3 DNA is TGCAGTGCTAGAGTTACCCTCGGACTCAGCAATCAGCCCCAGCATTTT.

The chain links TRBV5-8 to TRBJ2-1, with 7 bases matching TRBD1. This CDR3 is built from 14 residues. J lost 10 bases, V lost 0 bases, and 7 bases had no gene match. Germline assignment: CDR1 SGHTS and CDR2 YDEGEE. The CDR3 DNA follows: TGTGCCAGCAGCTTGGAGGGGGCTCTTGGGGAGCAGTTCTTC. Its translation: CASSLEGALGEQFF. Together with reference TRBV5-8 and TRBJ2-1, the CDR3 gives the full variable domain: EAGVTQSPTHLIKTRGQQATLRCSPISGHTSVYWYQQALGLGLQFLLWYDEGEERNRGNFPPRFSGRQFPNYSSELNVNALELEDSALYLCASSLEGALGEQFFGPGTRLTVL.

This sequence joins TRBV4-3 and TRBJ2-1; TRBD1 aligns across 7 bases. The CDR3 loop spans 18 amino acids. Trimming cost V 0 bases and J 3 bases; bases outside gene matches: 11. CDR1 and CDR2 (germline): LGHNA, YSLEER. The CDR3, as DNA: TGCGCCAGCAGCCAAGATCCTGCCAGGGGGAGCCTCTACAATGAGCAGTTCTTC. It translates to CASSQDPARGSLYNEQFF.

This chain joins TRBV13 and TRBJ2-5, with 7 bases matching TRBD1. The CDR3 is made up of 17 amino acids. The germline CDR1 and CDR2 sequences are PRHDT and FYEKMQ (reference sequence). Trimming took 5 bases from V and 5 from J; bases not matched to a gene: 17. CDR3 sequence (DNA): TGTGCCAGCAGCGCGACCGAGACAGGGTTGCGCTTGGAGACCCAGTACTTC. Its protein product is CASSATETGLRLETQYF. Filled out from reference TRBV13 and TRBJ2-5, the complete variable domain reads AAGVIQSPRHLIKEKRETATLKCYPIPRHDTVYWYQQGPGQDPQFLISFYEKMQSDKGSIPDRFSAQQFSDYHSELNMSSLELGDSALYFCASSATETGLRLETQYFGPGTRLLVL.

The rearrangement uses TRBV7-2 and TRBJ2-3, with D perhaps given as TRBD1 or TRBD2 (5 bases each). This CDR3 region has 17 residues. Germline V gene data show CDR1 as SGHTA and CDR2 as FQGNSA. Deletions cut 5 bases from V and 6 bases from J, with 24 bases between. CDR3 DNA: TGTGCCAGCAGCGATCTGCCCGGGACGGAAAAAGAGGATACGCAGTATTTT. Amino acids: CASSDLPGTEKEDTQYF.

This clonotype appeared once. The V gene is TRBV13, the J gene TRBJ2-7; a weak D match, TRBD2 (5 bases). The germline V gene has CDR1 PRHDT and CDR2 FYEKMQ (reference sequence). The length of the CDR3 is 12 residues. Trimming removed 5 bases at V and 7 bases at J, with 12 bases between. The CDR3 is CASSHRGREQYF. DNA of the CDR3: TGTGCCAGCAGCCATCGGGGAAGGGAGCAGTACTTC.

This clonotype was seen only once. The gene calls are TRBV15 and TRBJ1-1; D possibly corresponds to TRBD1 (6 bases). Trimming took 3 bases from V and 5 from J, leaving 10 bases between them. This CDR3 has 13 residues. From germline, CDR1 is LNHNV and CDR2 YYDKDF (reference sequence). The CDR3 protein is CATSSTGSTEAFF. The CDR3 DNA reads TGTGCCACCAGCAGTACAGGGTCTACTGAAGCTTTCTTT. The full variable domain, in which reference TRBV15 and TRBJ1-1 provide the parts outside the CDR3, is DAMVIQNPRYQVTQFGKPVTLSCSQTLNHNVMYWYQQKSSQAPKLLFHYYDKDFNNEADTPDNFQSRRPNTSFCFLDIRSPGLGDTAMYLCATSSTGSTEAFFGQGTRLTVV.

In DNA form, the CDR3 reads TGTGCCAGCAGCTCCGGACGTGGCGAGACCCAGTACTTC. Its translation is CASSSGRGETQYF. The rearrangement joins TRBV27 to TRBJ2-5, with no clear D. V was trimmed by 6 bases and J by 5 bases, leaving 13 bases between them. Germline assignment: CDR1 MNHEY and CDR2 SMNVEV (reference sequence). There are 13 residues in the CDR3.

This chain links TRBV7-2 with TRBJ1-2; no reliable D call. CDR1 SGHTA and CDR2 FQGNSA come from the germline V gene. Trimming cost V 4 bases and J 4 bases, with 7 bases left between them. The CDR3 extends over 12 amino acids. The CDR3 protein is CASSSVAYGYTF. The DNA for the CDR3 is TGTGCCAGCAGCTCAGTAGCCTATGGCTACACCTTC.

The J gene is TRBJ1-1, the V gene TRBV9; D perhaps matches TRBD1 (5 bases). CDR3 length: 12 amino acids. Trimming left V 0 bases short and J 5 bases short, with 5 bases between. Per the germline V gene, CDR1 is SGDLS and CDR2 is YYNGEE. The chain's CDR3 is CASSVEGTEAFF. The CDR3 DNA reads TGTGCCAGCAGCGTAGAGGGGACTGAAGCTTTCTTT.

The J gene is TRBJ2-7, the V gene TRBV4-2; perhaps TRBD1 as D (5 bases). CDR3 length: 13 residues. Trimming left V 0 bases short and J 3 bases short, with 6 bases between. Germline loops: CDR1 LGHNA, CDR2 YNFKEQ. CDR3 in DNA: TGTGCCAGCAGCCAAGAAAGGGGCTACGAGCAGTACTTC. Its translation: CASSQERGYEQYF.

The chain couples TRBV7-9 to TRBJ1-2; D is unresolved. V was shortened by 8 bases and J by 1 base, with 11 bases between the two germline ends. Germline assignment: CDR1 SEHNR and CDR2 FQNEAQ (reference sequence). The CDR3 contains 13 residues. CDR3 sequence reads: CASGQADNYGYTF. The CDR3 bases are TGTGCCAGCGGCCAGGCTGATAACTATGGCTACACCTTC.